In this sample, the clone carrying this T cell receptor beta chain turned up a few times. What it binds is not known. Sorting that relied on CD45RO/CCR7/CD25/CD127/CD95/CD27 yielded CD4+ naive, central memory, regulatory and stem cell-like memory cells. The data are from a study of beta chain features in type 1 diabetes. Study results and limitations: For patients and controls alike, PCR might favor shorter templates to the same degree.

CDR3 length: 15 amino acids. The V gene end was trimmed by 4 bases and the J gene end by 3 bases; junction bases not matched to a gene: 3. Germline values: CDR1 SGHVS, CDR2 FQNEAQ. Sequenced material consisted of expressed TCRB transcripts (all of the isolated RNA was reverse transcribed). Some clones are missing from TCRdb's copy, which holds only in-frame ones; the method was immunoSEQ multiplex PCR. The sample carries roughly 500,000 clones, 25% to 35% recorded once. The specimen was naive CD4+ T cells from blood. The V and J genes are TRBV7-8 and TRBJ2-7, with 13 bases that match TRBD2. The receptor's source is a man aged 18 to 30 in good health. The CDR3 DNA is TGTGCCAGCAGCTGGACTAGCGGGAGCATCTACGAGCAGTACTTC. This codes for CASSWTSGSIYEQYF.